This TCR beta chain comes out of a study of beta chain features in type 1 diabetes. Findings and limits, study-wide: In every one of the four CD4+ subsets, TCRB CDR3s were moderately but significantly shorter in Type 1 diabetes patients.

The sequenced template was cDNA made from the entire isolated RNA. Produced via immunoSEQ multiplex PCR; TCRdb's table is partial and in-frame only. The sample gives some 350,000 clones, 8.5% to 10% of which show up once; roughly 0.54% is in the top ten. Sorting of CD4+ naive, central memory, regulatory and stem cell-like memory cells was performed via CD45RO/CCR7/CD25/CD127/CD95/CD27. The V and J ends lost 1 base and 7 bases respectively, with 11 bases between them. This CDR3 is 14 amino acids long. Germline V gene lookup returns CDR1 SGHVS and CDR2 FQNEAQ. This clone was counted between two and nine times. Antigen specificity is unknown.

The chain couples TRBV7-8 to TRBJ2-1; a weak D match, TRBD2 (6 bases). The sequence was obtained from a man aged 30 to 39 with type 1 diabetes. The sample comprised central memory CD4+ T cells from blood. Here the CDR3 reads CASSLVAVMNEQFF. CDR3 coding DNA: TGTGCCAGCAGCTTAGTAGCGGTGATGAATGAGCAGTTCTTC.